The 25 T cell receptor beta chains presented below share a single source sample, sequenced in a study of blood T cell repertoires in COVID-19. Some clones are missing from TCRdb's copy, which holds only in-frame ones; the method was immunoSEQ multiplex PCR. The sample records approximately 220,000 clones, around 82% being singletons. Sequenced input: PBMCs or T cells enriched from blood (not recorded which). These receptor sequences come from a woman aged 40-49 years who had been exposed to COVID-19.

The chain couples TRBV29-1 to TRBJ2-7, with 10 bases fitting TRBD1. From germline, CDR1 is SQVTM and CDR2 ANQGSEA. V dropped 3 bases and J dropped 6; count of bases not matched to a gene: 2. The CDR3 loop spans 12 amino acids. The CDR3 is CSVEGQGREQYF. Here the CDR3 DNA reads TGCAGCGTTGAGGGACAGGGGCGCGAGCAGTACTTC.

The chain joins TRBV30 to TRBJ2-7; possibly TRBD2 for D (6 bases). V lost 0 bases to trimming and J lost 7 bases, with 16 bases between them. Germline lookup yields CDR1 GTSNPN and CDR2 SVGIG (reference sequence). The CDR3 has 14 amino acids. The CDR3: CAWSVGQGGKEQYF. CDR3 bases: TGTGCCTGGAGTGTTGGGCAGGGAGGCAAGGAGCAGTACTTC.

The rearrangement links TRBV19 to TRBJ2-1; the match to TRBD1 covers 9 bases. CDR1 is LNHDA and CDR2 is SQIVND in the germline V gene (reference sequence). The CDR3 covers 16 residues. V was clipped by 5 bases and J by 2 bases; unmatched bases: 7. CDR3 DNA sequence: TGTGCCAGTAGTCCCCAGGGGGACAGGGCCTACAATGAGCAGTTCTTC. It is translated as CASSPQGDRAYNEQFF.

The chain employs TRBV28 and TRBJ2-7; D may be TRBD1 (6 bases). Trimming left V 4 bases short and J 2 bases short, with 15 bases between. This CDR3 is 15 amino acids long. CDR1 MDHEN and CDR2 SYDVKM come from the germline V gene. DNA for the CDR3: TGTGCCAGCAGTTCAGGGAACAGGGATGCCTACGAGCAGTACTTC. Amino acid sequence: CASSSGNRDAYEQYF.

The genes are TRBV7-2 and TRBJ1-2, with TRBD1 matching over 12 bases. CDR3 length: 15 amino acids. Trimming took 2 bases from V and 7 from J; bases not matched to a gene: 5. Germline V lookup: CDR1 SGHTA, CDR2 FQGNSA. The CDR3 reads CASSLTGQGAGGYTF. The DNA of the CDR3 is TGTGCCAGCAGCTTAACGGGACAGGGGGCTGGTGGCTACACCTTC.

The chain carries TRBV19 and TRBJ2-1, with 7 bases aligning to TRBD1. CDR1 is LNHDA and CDR2 is SQIVND in the germline V gene (reference sequence). The CDR3 runs 16 residues. The ends lost 4 bases at V and 0 bases at J; junction bases unmatched: 6. The CDR3 sequence: CASSTTHRGSYNEQFF. The CDR3 nucleotides read TGTGCCAGTAGTACTACTCACAGGGGCTCCTACAATGAGCAGTTCTTC.

This chain joins TRBV2 and TRBJ2-4, with D possibly matching TRBD2 (5 bases). V was cut by 5 bases and J by 6 bases, with 17 bases left in between. The germline V gene encodes CDR1 SNHLY and CDR2 FYNNEI. This CDR3 is built from 15 residues. CDR3 bases: TGTGCCAGCAGTACTCGGGCCGGTGAGGGAAACATTCAGTACTTC. Translated, it gives CASSTRAGEGNIQYF.

V usage is TRBV4-3 and J usage is TRBJ2-1, with D perhaps matching TRBD1 (5 bases). The CDR3 runs to 14 residues. Trimming shortened V by 1 base and J by 5 bases, and 9 bases separated the two germline ends. The germline V gene has CDR1 LGHNA and CDR2 YSLEER. This CDR3 reads CASSQVAQDNEQFF. For the CDR3, the DNA is TGCGCCAGCAGCCAAGTCGCACAGGACAATGAGCAGTTCTTC.

Ten or more counts support this clone. This CDR3 reads CASSELGATTLNTGELFF. In DNA, the CDR3 is TGTGCCAGCAGCGAGCTTGGGGCGACGACCTTGAACACCGGGGAGCTGTTTTTT. This chain connects TRBV9 to TRBJ2-2; tentatively, D is TRBD1 (5 bases). V dropped 3 bases and J dropped 1 base, with 19 bases sitting between them. Germline V CDR1 and CDR2: SGDLS, YYNGEE. The CDR3 runs 18 residues.

The chain carries TRBV7-3 and TRBJ2-2; 9 bases match TRBD1. The junction had 17 bases not matched to a gene; V was cut back by 5 bases and J by 4 bases. CDR1 is SGHTA, CDR2 FQGTGA, per germline. The CDR3 contains 19 residues. This chain's CDR3 is CASSPHAPVGQGFTGELFF. CDR3 coding DNA: TGTGCCAGCAGCCCACACGCCCCCGTGGGACAGGGATTCACCGGGGAGCTGTTTTTT.

The gene calls are TRBV6-5 and TRBJ1-5; weak D call: TRBD1 (6 bases). V lost 6 bases to trimming and J lost 0 bases, with 9 bases between them. CDR1 is MNHEY, CDR2 SVGAGI, per germline. This CDR3 is built from 14 residues. Here the CDR3 DNA reads TGTGCCAGCAGGAGGGACACTAGCAATCAGCCCCAGCATTTT. This translates into CASRRDTSNQPQHF.

The gene calls are TRBV28 and TRBJ2-1; 13 bases map to TRBD2. Germline-derived CDR1 and CDR2 are MDHEN and SYDVKM. The CDR3 extends over 16 amino acids. The trim removed 6 bases at V and 2 bases at J, leaving 4 bases unmatched. DNA for the CDR3: TGTGCCAGCAGACTGGGACTAGCGGGGCCCTACAATGAGCAGTTCTTC. This sequence encodes CASRLGLAGPYNEQFF.

There are a few counts of this clone. The chain couples TRBV28 to TRBJ1-4, with 10 nucleotides matching TRBD1. Germline CDR1 reads MDHEN; CDR2 reads SYDVKM. Trimming cost V 1 base and J 6 bases; bases outside gene matches: 2. The CDR3 consists of 15 residues. CDR3 residues: CASSLFGTGDEKLFF. In DNA, the CDR3 is TGTGCCAGCAGTTTATTCGGGACAGGGGATGAAAAACTGTTTTTT.

This clone appeared once. The chain carries TRBV7-2 and TRBJ2-3; 8 bases align to TRBD1. Germline V lookup: CDR1 SGHTA, CDR2 FQGNSA. V was clipped by 5 bases and J by 8 bases; unmatched bases: 3. The CDR3 totals 12 residues. CDR3 amino acids: CASSQGAATQYF. In DNA, the CDR3 is TGTGCCAGCAGCCAGGGGGCAGCTACGCAGTATTTT.

The genes are TRBV9 and TRBJ2-7; 7 bases map to TRBD1. V trimming: 4 bases; J trimming: 2 bases; junction bases outside the gene matches: 9. The germline CDR1 and CDR2 sequences are SGDLS and YYNGEE. CDR3 size: 15 residues. CDR3 in amino acids: CASSLRQGGTYEQYF. The CDR3 region has the DNA TGTGCCAGCAGCCTAAGACAGGGTGGAACCTACGAGCAGTACTTC.

The V and J genes are TRBV18 and TRBJ2-1; tentative D call: TRBD2 (5 bases). Germline-derived CDR1 and CDR2 are KGHSH and LQKENI. V lost 3 bases and J 6 bases, leaving 15 bases between the germline ends. CDR3 length: 15 residues. The CDR3 is CASSPPSKPGNEQFF. The CDR3 region has the DNA TGTGCCAGCTCACCGCCTAGCAAACCGGGCAATGAGCAGTTCTTC.

The chain has TRBV30 and TRBJ1-2; TRBD1 aligns across 11 bases. The CDR3 has 16 residues. CDR1 GTSNPN and CDR2 SVGIG come from the germline V gene (reference sequence). J gave up 7 bases and V 2 bases, and 12 bases lay outside the gene matches. CDR3 DNA sequence: TGTGCCTGGAGTCCAAGGACAGGGGGCGTCGTAGTTGGCTACACCTTC. Translation: CAWSPRTGGVVVGYTF.

V gene TRBV29-1 combines with J gene TRBJ2-7; TRBD2 is a possible D gene (5 bases). The V end was cut by 5 bases, the J end by 4 bases, with 18 bases between. The CDR3 is 14 amino acids. Germline V gene lookup returns CDR1 SQVTM and CDR2 ANQGSEA. In DNA form, the CDR3 reads TGCAGCGTTCAAGGAAGTCCCGGCGGGTACGAGCAGTACTTC. This gives the protein CSVQGSPGGYEQYF.

Here the CDR3 DNA reads TGTGCCAGCAGCTTAAGCACCCAGGGCACAGATACGCAGTATTTT. The encoded protein is CASSLSTQGTDTQYF. The chain joins TRBV7-3 to TRBJ2-3; D is undetermined. This CDR3 has 15 amino acids. V lost 1 base, J lost 1 base, and 9 bases lay in between. Germline CDR1 SGHTA, CDR2 FQGTGA.

The chain links TRBV5-4 to TRBJ2-5; no firm D call. Trimming left V 0 bases short and J 4 bases short, with 7 bases between. The CDR3 runs to 13 residues. The germline CDR1 and CDR2 sequences are SGHNT and YYREEE (reference sequence). The chain's CDR3 is CASSLAAGETQYF. In DNA form, the CDR3 reads TGTGCCAGCAGCTTGGCCGCAGGAGAGACCCAGTACTTC.

This chain connects TRBV20-1 to TRBJ1-1; no clear D. The germline gives CDR1 DFQATT, CDR2 SNEGSKA (reference sequence). Trimming cost V 3 bases and J 1 base, with 9 bases left between them. The CDR3 contains 13 residues. The CDR3 spells CSASGPGNTEAFF. DNA of the CDR3: TGCAGTGCTAGTGGGCCAGGGAACACTGAAGCTTTCTTT.

The genes are TRBV7-6 and TRBJ2-3; D not resolved. Trimming pared 1 base from V and 6 bases from J, leaving 8 bases between. From germline, CDR1 is SGHVS and CDR2 FNYEAQ. This CDR3 contains 13 residues. The CDR3 region is CASSLGNSDTQYF. Here the CDR3 DNA reads TGTGCCAGCAGCTTAGGCAACAGCGATACGCAGTATTTT.

The genes are TRBV12-3 or TRBV12-4 and TRBJ1-1; D is unclear. The germline V and J ends were trimmed by 1 base and 10 bases, with 7 bases remaining between them. The CDR3 has 11 amino acids. DNA of the CDR3: TGTGCCAGCAGTTTAGTGACGGGAGCTTTCTTT. Its translation: CASSLVTGAFF.

V and J are TRBV5-4 and TRBJ2-3, with D perhaps matching TRBD2 (7 bases). This CDR3 spans 14 amino acids. Germline CDR1 and CDR2: SGHNT and YYREEE (reference sequence). Trimming shortened V by 2 bases and J by 4 bases, and 11 bases separated the two germline ends. This CDR3 reads CASSLGGVADTQYF. In DNA, the CDR3 is TGTGCCAGCAGCTTAGGGGGGGTGGCAGATACGCAGTATTTT.

The V and J genes are TRBV4-3 and TRBJ1-2; TRBD1 aligns across 10 bases. V trimming: 1 base; J trimming: 4 bases; junction bases outside the gene matches: 9. CDR3 length: 17 residues. The germline CDR1 and CDR2 sequences are LGHNA and YSLEER. Written as DNA, the CDR3 is TGCGCCAGCAGCCAAGCGGGACAGGGGTCTTCTCGCTATGGCTACACCTTC. Protein product: CASSQAGQGSSRYGYTF.